These 7 T cell receptor beta chains originate from one sample sequenced in a study of CD8 T cells in ankylosing spondylitis. TCRdb ran MiXCR on the 5' RACE reads and lists one entry per CDR3 protein. The table records hundreds of thousands of distinct CDR3 sequences, over 7% of them present only once. The sequenced sample consisted of blood, either unsorted or a sorted T cell fraction (not recorded which). The receptors shown here come from a female donor with ankylosing spondylitis or in good health (not recorded which).

This clonotype has more than one count but fewer than ten. This chain connects TRBV6-5 to TRBJ2-5; TRBD2 agrees at 7 bases. Trimming cost V 0 bases and J 5 bases; bases outside gene matches: 3. CDR1 and CDR2 from the germline V gene are MNHEY and SVGAGI. The CDR3 consists of 14 residues. In DNA form, the CDR3 reads TGTGCCAGCAGTTACTCGGGAGGGTCGGAGACCCAGTACTTC. This gives the protein CASSYSGGSETQYF.

This clonotype was observed many times. The DNA of the CDR3 is TGTGCCAGCAGCGCGCTCCCACAGCAGATAAAAAACATTCAGTACTTC. It specifies CASSALPQQIKNIQYF. The V and J genes are TRBV7-8 and TRBJ2-4; D uncertain. Germline CDR1 SGHVS, CDR2 FQNEAQ. Trimming took off 5 bases at V and 4 bases at J, with 18 bases between the two ends. This CDR3 region has 16 residues.

This clonotype was recorded at least ten times. The chain links TRBV5-1 to TRBJ2-1; 12 bases are a match to TRBD2. Germline trimming cut 2 bases from V and 2 bases from J; bases unmatched to any gene: 2. The CDR3 sequence is 16 residues long. CDR1 and CDR2 from the germline V gene are SGHRS and YFSETQ. CDR3 protein: CASSFGLAGTYNEQFF. CDR3 bases: TGCGCCAGCAGCTTTGGACTAGCGGGAACCTACAATGAGCAGTTCTTC.

This clonotype was recorded many times. This rearrangement joins TRBV28 to TRBJ2-3; TRBD2 might be the D (5 bases). From germline, CDR1 is MDHEN and CDR2 SYDVKM. The CDR3 has 15 residues. V dropped 6 bases and J dropped 1 base, with 14 bases sitting between them. CDR3 sequence (DNA): TGTGCCAGCAGCCCCCTCCGGCGGGGCACAGATACGCAGTATTTT. The encoded protein is CASSPLRRGTDTQYF.

Notes on this clonotype: Being one base from a much bigger clone, this may be a read error. The CDR3 DNA reads as TGTGCCAGCAGTCGGGGGAACTATGGCTACGCCTTC. Translation gives CASSRGNYGYAF. The V and J genes are TRBV28 and TRBJ1-2; perhaps TRBD1 as D (5 bases). Germline V gene lookup returns CDR1 MDHEN and CDR2 SYDVKM. The CDR3 contains 12 residues.

This clonotype was counted many times. The CDR3 nucleotides are TGCAGCGGGGGGACAGCGTACACAGATACGCAGTATTTT. Residues: CSGGTAYTDTQYF. The V call is TRBV29-1, the J call TRBJ2-3, with 7 nucleotides matching TRBD1. Per the germline V gene, CDR1 is SQVTM and CDR2 is ANQGSEA. V shed 7 bases and J 2 bases; nucleotides not matched to a gene: 6. CDR3 length equals 13 residues.

This clonotype was counted ten times or more. The chain links TRBV28 to TRBJ2-7; tentatively, D is TRBD1 (6 bases). CDR1 and CDR2 from the germline V gene are MDHEN and SYDVKM. Trimming removed 3 bases from V and 3 bases from J, with 15 bases in between. The CDR3 has 15 amino acids. As DNA, the CDR3 is TGTGCCAGCAGTTTTCCAGGGGCGCAAAACTACGAGCAGTACTTC. Encoded protein: CASSFPGAQNYEQYF.